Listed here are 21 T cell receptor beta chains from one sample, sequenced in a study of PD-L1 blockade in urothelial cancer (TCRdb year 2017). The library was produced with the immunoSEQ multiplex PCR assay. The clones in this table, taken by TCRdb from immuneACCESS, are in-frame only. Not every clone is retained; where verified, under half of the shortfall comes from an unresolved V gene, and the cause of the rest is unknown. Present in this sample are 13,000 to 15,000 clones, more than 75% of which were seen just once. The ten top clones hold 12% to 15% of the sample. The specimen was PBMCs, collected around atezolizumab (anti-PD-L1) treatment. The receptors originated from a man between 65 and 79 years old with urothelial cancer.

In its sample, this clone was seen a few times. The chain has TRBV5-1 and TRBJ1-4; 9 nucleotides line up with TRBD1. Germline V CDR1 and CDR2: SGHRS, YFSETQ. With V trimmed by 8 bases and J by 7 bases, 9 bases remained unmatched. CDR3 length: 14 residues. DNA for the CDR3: TGCGCCAGTACCACCGGGACAGGGCTTGAAAAACTGTTTTTT. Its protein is CASTTGTGLEKLFF.

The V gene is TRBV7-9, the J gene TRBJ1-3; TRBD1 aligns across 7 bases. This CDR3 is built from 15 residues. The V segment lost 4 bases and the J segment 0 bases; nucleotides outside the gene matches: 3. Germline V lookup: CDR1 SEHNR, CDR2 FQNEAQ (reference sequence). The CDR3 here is CASSSQGFSGNTIYF. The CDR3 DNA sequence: TGTGCCAGCAGCTCACAGGGGTTCTCTGGAAACACCATATATTTT.

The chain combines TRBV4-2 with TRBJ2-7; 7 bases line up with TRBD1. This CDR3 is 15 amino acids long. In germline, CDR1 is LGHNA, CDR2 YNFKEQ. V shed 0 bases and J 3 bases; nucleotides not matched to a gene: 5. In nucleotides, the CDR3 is TGTGCCAGCAGCCAAGAAAGGACAGGCAGCTACGAGCAGTACTTC. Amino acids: CASSQERTGSYEQYF.

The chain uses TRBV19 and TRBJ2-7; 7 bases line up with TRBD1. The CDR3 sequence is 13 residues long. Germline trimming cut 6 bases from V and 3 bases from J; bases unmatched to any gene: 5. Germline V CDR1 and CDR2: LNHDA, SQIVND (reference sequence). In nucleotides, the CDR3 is TGTGCCAGTAGCCCCGGGACAGACTACGAGCAGTACTTC. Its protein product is CASSPGTDYEQYF.

CDR3 region: CASSGTTPGGTGELFF. The CDR3 DNA is TGTGCCAGCAGCGGAACCACCCCGGGAGGGACCGGGGAGCTGTTTTTT. The chain combines TRBV28 with TRBJ2-2; the match to TRBD2 covers 8 bases. The length of the CDR3 is 16 residues. Trimming at V came to 6 bases and at J to 5 bases, leaving 11 bases not matched to a gene. Germline values: CDR1 MDHEN, CDR2 SYDVKM.

The CDR3 DNA is TGCATCCTCTGGTGGCAGTCAAACAATGAGCAGTTCTTC. Translated: CILWWQSNNEQFF. This sequence joins TRBV29-1 and TRBJ2-1, with no clear D. The germline CDR1 and CDR2 sequences are SQVTM and ANQGSEA. This CDR3 comprises 13 residues.

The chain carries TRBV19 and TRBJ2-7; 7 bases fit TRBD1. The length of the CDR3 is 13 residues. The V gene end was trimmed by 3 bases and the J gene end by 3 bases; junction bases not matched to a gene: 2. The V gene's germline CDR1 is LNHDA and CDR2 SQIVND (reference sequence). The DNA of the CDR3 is TGTGCCAGTAGTATCGGGGACAGCTACGAGCAGTACTTC. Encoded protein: CASSIGDSYEQYF.

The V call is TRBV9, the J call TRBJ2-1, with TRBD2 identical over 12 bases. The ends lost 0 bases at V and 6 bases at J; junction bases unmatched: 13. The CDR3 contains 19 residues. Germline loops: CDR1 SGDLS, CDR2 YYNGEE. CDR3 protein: CASSVGLAGASPKRNEQFF. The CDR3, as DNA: TGTGCCAGCAGCGTAGGACTAGCGGGGGCCTCCCCTAAGCGCAATGAGCAGTTCTTC.

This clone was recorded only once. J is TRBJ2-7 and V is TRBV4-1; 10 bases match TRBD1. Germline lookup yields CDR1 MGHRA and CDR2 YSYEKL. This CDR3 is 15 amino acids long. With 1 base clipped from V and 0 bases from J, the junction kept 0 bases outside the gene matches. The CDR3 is CASSQGQGASYEQYF. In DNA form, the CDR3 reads TGCGCCAGCAGCCAAGGACAGGGGGCCTCCTACGAGCAGTACTTC.

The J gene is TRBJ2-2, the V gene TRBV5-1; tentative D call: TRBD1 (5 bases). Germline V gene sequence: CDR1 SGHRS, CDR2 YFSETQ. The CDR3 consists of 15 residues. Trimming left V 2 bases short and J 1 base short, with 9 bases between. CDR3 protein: CASSFRQGNTGELFF. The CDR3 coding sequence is TGCGCCAGCAGCTTCAGGCAGGGGAACACCGGGGAGCTGTTTTTT.

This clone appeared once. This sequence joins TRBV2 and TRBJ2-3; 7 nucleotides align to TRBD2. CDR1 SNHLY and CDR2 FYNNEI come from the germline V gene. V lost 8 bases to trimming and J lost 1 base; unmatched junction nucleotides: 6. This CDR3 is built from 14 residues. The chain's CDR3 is CASERGRGTDTQYF. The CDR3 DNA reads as TGTGCCAGCGAGCGGGGCCGGGGCACAGATACGCAGTATTTT.

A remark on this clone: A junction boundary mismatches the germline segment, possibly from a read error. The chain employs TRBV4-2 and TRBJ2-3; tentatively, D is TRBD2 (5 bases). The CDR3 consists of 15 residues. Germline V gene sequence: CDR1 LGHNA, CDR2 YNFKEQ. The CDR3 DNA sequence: TGTGCCAACAGCCAAGATAGATCTAGCAGGGATACGCAGTATTTT. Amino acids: CANSQDRSSRDTQYF.

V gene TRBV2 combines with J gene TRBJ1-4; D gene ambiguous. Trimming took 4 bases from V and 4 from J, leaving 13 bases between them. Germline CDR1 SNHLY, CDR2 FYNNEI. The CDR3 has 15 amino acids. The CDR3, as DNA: TGTGCCAGCAGTGTTGGGCAGCTGGTTAATGAAAAACTGTTTTTT. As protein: CASSVGQLVNEKLFF.

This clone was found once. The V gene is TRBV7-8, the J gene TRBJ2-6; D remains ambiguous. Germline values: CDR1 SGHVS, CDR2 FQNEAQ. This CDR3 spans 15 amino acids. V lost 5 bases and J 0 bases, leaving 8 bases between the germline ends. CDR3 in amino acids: CASSPLSSGANVLTF. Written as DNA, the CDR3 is TGTGCCAGCAGCCCTCTTAGCTCTGGGGCCAACGTCCTGACTTTC.

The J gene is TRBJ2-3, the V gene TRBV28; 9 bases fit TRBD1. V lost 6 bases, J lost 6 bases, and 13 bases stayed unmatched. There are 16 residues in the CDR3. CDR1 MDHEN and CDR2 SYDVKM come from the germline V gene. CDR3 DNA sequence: TGTGCCAGCAGCCACCCGGGACAGGGCGCGGGGGATACGCAGTATTTT. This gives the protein CASSHPGQGAGDTQYF.

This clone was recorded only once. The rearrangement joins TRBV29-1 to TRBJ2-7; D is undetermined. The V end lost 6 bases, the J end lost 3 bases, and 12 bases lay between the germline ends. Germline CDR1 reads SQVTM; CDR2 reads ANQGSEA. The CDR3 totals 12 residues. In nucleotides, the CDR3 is TGCAGCGTCCACACAGATTACTACGAGCAGTACTTC. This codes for CSVHTDYYEQYF.

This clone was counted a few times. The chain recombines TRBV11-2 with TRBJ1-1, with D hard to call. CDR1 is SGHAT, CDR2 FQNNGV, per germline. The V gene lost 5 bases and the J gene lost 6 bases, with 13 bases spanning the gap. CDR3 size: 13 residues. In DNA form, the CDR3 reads TGTGCCAGCAGCCTCCGGGAAAGCGCTGAAGCTTTCTTT. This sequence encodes CASSLRESAEAFF.

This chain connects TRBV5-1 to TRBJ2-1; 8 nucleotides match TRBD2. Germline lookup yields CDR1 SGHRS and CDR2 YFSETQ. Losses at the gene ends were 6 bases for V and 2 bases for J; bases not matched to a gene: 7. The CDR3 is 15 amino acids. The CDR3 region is CASMSGGKPYNEQFF. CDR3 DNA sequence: TGCGCCAGCATGAGCGGGGGCAAGCCCTACAATGAGCAGTTCTTC. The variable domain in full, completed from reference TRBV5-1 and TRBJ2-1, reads KAGVTQTPRYLIKTRGQQVTLSCSPISGHRSVSWYQQTPGQGLQFLFEYFSETQRNKGNFPGRFSGRQFSNSRSEMNVSTLELGDSALYLCASMSGGKPYNEQFFGPGTRLTVL.

The CDR3 region has the DNA TGTGCCAGTAGTATCTCCGGGACAGTGAACACTGAAGCTTTCTTT. Its protein product is CASSISGTVNTEAFF. The V gene is TRBV19, the J gene TRBJ1-1, with 7 positions matching TRBD1. There are 15 residues in the CDR3. The junction had 4 bases not matched to a gene; V was cut back by 3 bases and J by 0 bases. Germline V gene sequence: CDR1 LNHDA, CDR2 SQIVND (reference sequence).

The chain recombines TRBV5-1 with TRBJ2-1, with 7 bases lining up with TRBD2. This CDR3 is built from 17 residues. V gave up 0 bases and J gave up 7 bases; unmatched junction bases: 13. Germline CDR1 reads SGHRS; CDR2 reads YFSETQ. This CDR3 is CASSLGLERGPANEQFF. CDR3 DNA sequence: TGCGCCAGCAGCTTGGGGTTGGAGCGGGGTCCGGCTAATGAGCAGTTCTTC.

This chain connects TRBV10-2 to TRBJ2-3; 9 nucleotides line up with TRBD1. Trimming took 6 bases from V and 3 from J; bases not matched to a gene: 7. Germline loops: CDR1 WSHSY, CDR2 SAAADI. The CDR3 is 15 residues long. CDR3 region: CASRAQGAWTDTQYF. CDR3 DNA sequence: TGCGCCAGCAGAGCACAGGGGGCCTGGACAGATACGCAGTATTTT.